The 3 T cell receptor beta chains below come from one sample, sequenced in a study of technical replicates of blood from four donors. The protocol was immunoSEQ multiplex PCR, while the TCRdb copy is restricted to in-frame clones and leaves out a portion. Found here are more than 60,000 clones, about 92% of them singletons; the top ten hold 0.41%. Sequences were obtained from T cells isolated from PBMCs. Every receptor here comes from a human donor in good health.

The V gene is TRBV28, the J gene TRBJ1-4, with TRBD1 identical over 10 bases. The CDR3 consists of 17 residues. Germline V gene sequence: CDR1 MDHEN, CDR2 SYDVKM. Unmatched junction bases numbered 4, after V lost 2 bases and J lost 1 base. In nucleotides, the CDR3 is TGTGCCAGCAGTTTAGGGACAGGGGTGGAAACTAATGAAAAACTGTTTTTT. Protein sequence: CASSLGTGVETNEKLFF.

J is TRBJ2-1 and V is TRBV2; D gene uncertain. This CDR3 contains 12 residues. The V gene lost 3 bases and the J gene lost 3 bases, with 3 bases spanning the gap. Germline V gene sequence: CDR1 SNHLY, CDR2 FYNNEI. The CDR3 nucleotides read TGTGCCAGCAGTGATAGCTACAATGAGCAGTTCTTC. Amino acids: CASSDSYNEQFF.

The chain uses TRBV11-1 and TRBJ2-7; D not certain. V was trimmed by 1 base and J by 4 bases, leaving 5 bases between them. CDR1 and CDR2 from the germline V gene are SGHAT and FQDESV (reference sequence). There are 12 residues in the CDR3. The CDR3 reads CASSLGRYEQYF. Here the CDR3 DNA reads TGTGCCAGCAGCTTAGGTCGGTACGAGCAGTACTTC.